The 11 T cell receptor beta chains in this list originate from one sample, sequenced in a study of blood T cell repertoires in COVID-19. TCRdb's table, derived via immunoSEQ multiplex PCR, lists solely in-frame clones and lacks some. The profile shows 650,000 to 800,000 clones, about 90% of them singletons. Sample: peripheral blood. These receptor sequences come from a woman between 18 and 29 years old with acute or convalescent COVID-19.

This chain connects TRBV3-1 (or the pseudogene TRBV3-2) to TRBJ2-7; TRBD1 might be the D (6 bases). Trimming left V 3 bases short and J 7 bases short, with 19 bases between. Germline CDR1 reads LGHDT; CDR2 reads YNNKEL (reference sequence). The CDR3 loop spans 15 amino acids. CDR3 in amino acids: CASSHPRGGPGEQYF. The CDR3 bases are TGTGCCAGCAGCCACCCCCGAGGGGGTCCGGGGGAGCAGTACTTC.

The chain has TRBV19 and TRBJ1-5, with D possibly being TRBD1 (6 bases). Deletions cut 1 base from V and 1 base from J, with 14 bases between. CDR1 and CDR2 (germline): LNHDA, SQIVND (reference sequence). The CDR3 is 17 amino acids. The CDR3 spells CASSIGGGLASNQPQHF. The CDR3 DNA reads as TGTGCCAGTAGTATAGGGGGGGGCCTGGCGAGCAATCAGCCCCAGCATTTT.

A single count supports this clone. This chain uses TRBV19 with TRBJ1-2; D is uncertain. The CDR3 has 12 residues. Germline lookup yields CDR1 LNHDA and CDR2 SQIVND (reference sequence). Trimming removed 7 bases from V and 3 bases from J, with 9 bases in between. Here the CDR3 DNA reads TGTGCCAGTAATGGAGAGGACTATGGCTACACCTTC. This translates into CASNGEDYGYTF.

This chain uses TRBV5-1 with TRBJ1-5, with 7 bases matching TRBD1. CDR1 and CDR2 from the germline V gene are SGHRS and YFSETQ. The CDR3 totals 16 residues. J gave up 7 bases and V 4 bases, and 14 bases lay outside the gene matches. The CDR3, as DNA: TGCGCCAGCAGCGGACCGACAGGGTGCGACGAGCAGCCCCAGCATTTT. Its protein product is CASSGPTGCDEQPQHF.

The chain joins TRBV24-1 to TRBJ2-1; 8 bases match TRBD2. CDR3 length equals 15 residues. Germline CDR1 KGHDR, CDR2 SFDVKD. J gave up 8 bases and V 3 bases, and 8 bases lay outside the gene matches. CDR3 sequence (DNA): TGTGCCACCAGTGATGCCGGGGGGGGCCAGGATGAGCAGTTCTTC. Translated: CATSDAGGGQDEQFF.

The CDR3 region is CASSYKGQSSGNTIYF. The CDR3 DNA sequence: TGTGCCAGCAGTTACAAGGGACAGAGCTCTGGAAACACCATATATTTT. This chain links TRBV6-2 or TRBV6-3 with TRBJ1-3, with TRBD1 identical over 7 bases. This CDR3 contains 16 residues. Trimming at V came to 2 bases and at J to 0 bases, leaving 4 bases not matched to a gene. Germline V gene sequence: CDR1 MNHEY, CDR2 SVGEGT.

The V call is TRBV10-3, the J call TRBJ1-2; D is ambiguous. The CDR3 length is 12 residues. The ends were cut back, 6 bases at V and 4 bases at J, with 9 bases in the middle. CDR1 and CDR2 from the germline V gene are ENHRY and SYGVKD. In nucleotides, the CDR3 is TGTGCCATCAGCCCTGGAGGCTATGGCTACACCTTC. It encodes CAISPGGYGYTF.

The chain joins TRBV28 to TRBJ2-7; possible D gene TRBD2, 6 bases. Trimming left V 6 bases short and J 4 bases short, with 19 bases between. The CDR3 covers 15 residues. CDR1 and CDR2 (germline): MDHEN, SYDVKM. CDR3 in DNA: TGTGCCAGCAGAGCCGCGGGGACTGAAGTTTACGAGCAGTACTTC. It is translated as CASRAAGTEVYEQYF.

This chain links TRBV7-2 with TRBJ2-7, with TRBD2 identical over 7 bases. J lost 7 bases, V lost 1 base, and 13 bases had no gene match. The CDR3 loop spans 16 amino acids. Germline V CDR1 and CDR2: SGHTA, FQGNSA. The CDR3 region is CASSLETGGPLSEQYF. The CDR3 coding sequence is TGTGCCAGCAGCTTAGAAACGGGGGGTCCCCTTTCAGAGCAGTACTTC.

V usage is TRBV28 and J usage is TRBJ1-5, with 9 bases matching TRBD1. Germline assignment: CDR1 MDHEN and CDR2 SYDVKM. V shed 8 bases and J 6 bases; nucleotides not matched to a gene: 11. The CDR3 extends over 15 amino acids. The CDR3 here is CASPPVGQGTQPQHF. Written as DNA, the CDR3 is TGTGCCAGCCCCCCGGTGGGACAGGGTACTCAGCCCCAGCATTTT. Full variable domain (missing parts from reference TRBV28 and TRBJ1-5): DVKVTQSSRYLVKRTGEKVFLECVQDMDHENMFWYRQDPGLGLRLIYFSYDVKMKEKGDIPEGYSVSREKKERFSLILESASTNQTSMYLCASPPVGQGTQPQHFGDGTRLSIL.

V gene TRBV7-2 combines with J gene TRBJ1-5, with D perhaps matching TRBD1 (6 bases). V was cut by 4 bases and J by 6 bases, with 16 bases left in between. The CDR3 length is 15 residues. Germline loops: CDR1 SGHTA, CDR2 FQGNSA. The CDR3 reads CASSSRDIFSQPQHF. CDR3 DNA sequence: TGTGCCAGCAGCTCCCGGGACATCTTTAGTCAGCCCCAGCATTTT.